This record looks at one T cell receptor (beta chain) sequence and its context. The sample comes from a study of shared clonotypes between healthy human individuals. The table came from immunoSEQ multiplex PCR; TCRdb's copy has only in-frame clones and leaves some out. Of 1,400,000 or so clones in the sample, about 98.5% were seen once. Germline V gives CDR1 SEHNR, CDR2 FQNEAQ (reference sequence). Trimming shortened V by 7 bases and J by 7 bases, and 19 bases separated the two germline ends. This CDR3 spans 14 amino acids. The TCR originated in a man between 25 and 39 years old in good health. Source material: naive CD4+ T cells sorted from blood. Subset: CD45RA+ positively selected. V and J are TRBV7-9 and TRBJ1-2; D may be TRBD1 (6 bases). CDR3: CASTAGRGVPGYTF. In nucleotides, the CDR3 is TGTGCCAGCACCGCAGGCAGGGGCGTGCCTGGCTACACCTTC. Variable domain in full (rest from reference TRBV7-9 and TRBJ1-2): DTGVSQNPRHKITKRGQNVTFRCDPISEHNRLYWYRQTLGQGPEFLTYFQNEAQLEKSRLLSDRFSAERPKGSFSTLEIQRTEQGDSAMYLCASTAGRGVPGYTFGSGTRLTVV.